These T cell receptor beta chains were read from a single sample in a study of T cells in Graves' hyperthyroidism and ophthalmopathy. TCRdb fed the multiplex PCR reads into MiXCR, producing one record per CDR3 protein. Among 280,000 or so distinct CDR3 sequences, less than 30% were seen once, and the ten largest hold approximately 30%. The source material was blood. The source of these receptors is a man aged 40-49 years with Graves' hyperthyroidism that later progressed to Graves' ophthalmopathy. The CDR3 runs from the conserved cysteine through the conserved F or W. The D gene is left open where the match is weak. A row's size may be missing; if present it is once, few, many or a size class.

D: .; size: .; V: TRBV12-3/TRBV12-4; J: TRBJ2-5; DNA: TGTGCCAGCAGTTTATCCGGGGACCAAGAGACCCAGTACTTC; CDR3: CASSLSGDQETQYF
D: .; size: many; V: TRBV7-9; J: TRBJ1-2; DNA: TGTGCCAGCAGCTTGCCGGGACAAGAATTTGGCTACACCTTC; CDR3: CASSLPGQEFGYTF
D: .; size: many; V: TRBV7-9; J: TRBJ2-7; DNA: TGTGCCAGCAGCACGGACAGACCGCAGGGGGAGCAGTACTTC; CDR3: CASSTDRPQGEQYF
D: TRBD2; size: many; V: TRBV28; J: TRBJ2-7; DNA: TGTGCCAGCACCCCCTCCCGTTTATTGCTAGCGGTATACGAGCAGTACTTC; CDR3: CASTPSRLLLAVYEQYF
D: .; size: many; V: TRBV14; J: TRBJ1-2; DNA: TGTGCCAGCAGCCCGTCAGGGGAGTATGGCTACACCTTC; CDR3: CASSPSGEYGYTF
D: .; size: many; V: TRBV10-1; J: TRBJ2-2; DNA: TGCGCCAGCAGTGACAGGGACACCGGGGAGCTGTTTTTT; CDR3: CASSDRDTGELFF
D: TRBD1; size: many; V: TRBV6-1; J: TRBJ2-7; DNA: TGTGCCGGATCCGGGACAGGGAAAATTCACGAGCAGTACTTC; CDR3: CAGSGTGKIHEQYF
D: TRBD2; size: many; V: TRBV28; J: TRBJ2-5; DNA: TGTGCCAGCAGTTTATTAGGGCTAGCGGGAGGGCCAAAGACCCAGTACTTC; CDR3: CASSLLGLAGGPKTQYF
D: TRBD2; size: many; V: TRBV2; J: TRBJ2-6; DNA: TGTGCCAGCATTCCGGGCGGGAGCCTCGGATCTGGGGCCAACGTCCTGACTTTC; CDR3: CASIPGGSLGSGANVLTF
D: .; size: .; V: TRBV10-3; J: TRBJ1-6; DNA: TGTGCCATCAGTGGTGGGGCACAGTCACCCCTCCACTTT; CDR3: CAISGGAQSPLHF
D: .; size: few; V: TRBV6-2/TRBV6-3; J: TRBJ2-7; DNA: TGTGCCAGCAGGAAACACAGGCTCTCCTACGAGCAGTACTTC; CDR3: CASRKHRLSYEQYF
D: .; size: many; V: TRBV7-9; J: TRBJ2-2; DNA: TGTGCCAGCTTTTCCCCGCCTGTGAACACCGGGGAGCTGTTTTTT; CDR3: CASFSPPVNTGELFF
D: .; size: many; V: TRBV19; J: TRBJ1-2; DNA: TGTGCCAGTAGTAGATCCTTCAACTATGGCTACACCTTC; CDR3: CASSRSFNYGYTF
D: .; size: many; V: TRBV6-1; J: TRBJ1-1; DNA: TGTGCCAGCCTGAACCTAGGGAACACTGAAGCTTTCTTT; CDR3: CASLNLGNTEAFF
D: TRBD2; size: .; V: TRBV20-1; J: TRBJ2-7; DNA: TGCAGTGCTAGGACTAGCGGGGGGTGGGAGCAGTACTTC; CDR3: CSARTSGGWEQYF
D: .; size: many; V: TRBV18; J: TRBJ2-7; DNA: TGTGCCAGCTCTTCCAGGACTGCCTCCTACGAGCAGTACTTC; CDR3: CASSSRTASYEQYF
D: .; size: .; V: TRBV6-1; J: TRBJ2-2; DNA: TGTGCCAGCATAACCGGGCCAGCGAACACCGGGGAGCTGTTTTTT; CDR3: CASITGPANTGELFF
D: .; size: .; V: TRBV6-1; J: TRBJ2-5; DNA: TGTGCCAGCAGTGAAGGGGCCCCGTATGCGACTTGGGGTCAGACCCAGTACTTC; CDR3: CASSEGAPYATWGQTQYF
D: .; size: many; V: TRBV20-1; J: TRBJ1-2; DNA: TGCAGTGCTAGAGATCCCCGGGGGGAAGTGGGCTACACCTTC; CDR3: CSARDPRGEVGYTF
D: TRBD2; size: many; V: TRBV7-9; J: TRBJ2-5; DNA: TGTGCCAGCAGCCCCGGACTAGCGGCAGAGACCCAGTACTTC; CDR3: CASSPGLAAETQYF
D: .; size: .; V: TRBV12-3/TRBV12-4; J: TRBJ1-2; DNA: TGTGCCAGCAGTCCTTGGGACTCTCCTAACTATGGCTACACCTTC; CDR3: CASSPWDSPNYGYTF
D: TRBD1; size: once; V: TRBV6-1; J: TRBJ1-1; DNA: TGTGCCAGCAGTCAAACAGGGGGCATGAACACTGAAGCTTTCTTT; CDR3: CASSQTGGMNTEAFF
D: TRBD1; size: many; V: TRBV28; J: TRBJ2-7; DNA: TGTGCCAGCAGTTTCGGGACAGGGCTTCCCTACGAGCAGTACTTC; CDR3: CASSFGTGLPYEQYF
D: TRBD1; size: .; V: TRBV12-3/TRBV12-4; J: TRBJ1-2; DNA: TGTGCCAGCAGTTTAGGGGGGACAGGGGACTTCGGCTACACCTTC; CDR3: CASSLGGTGDFGYTF
D: TRBD1; size: .; V: TRBV12-3/TRBV12-4; J: TRBJ2-7; DNA: TGTGCCAGCCGGTCGGGGACAGAGGCCTACGAGCAGTACTTC; CDR3: CASRSGTEAYEQYF
D: .; size: .; V: TRBV20-1; J: TRBJ2-5; DNA: TGCAGTGCTAGAGTGAAAGGGACCCAGTACTTC; CDR3: CSARVKGTQYF
D: TRBD1; size: .; V: TRBV29-1; J: TRBJ1-5; DNA: TGCAGCGTTGGTACAGGGGGCGATCAGCCCCAGCATTTT; CDR3: CSVGTGGDQPQHF
D: .; size: .; V: TRBV12-3/TRBV12-4; J: TRBJ2-7; DNA: TGTGCCAGCAGTTTAACACAGGGTGACGAGCAGTACTTC; CDR3: CASSLTQGDEQYF
D: TRBD2; size: .; V: TRBV6-2/TRBV6-3; J: TRBJ2-6; DNA: TGTGCCAGCACCTCTAGCGGGTCTGGGGCCAACGTCCTGACTTTC; CDR3: CASTSSGSGANVLTF
D: TRBD2; size: .; V: TRBV7-2; J: TRBJ2-1; DNA: TGTGCCAGCAGCTCGACGTGGACTAGCGGGATCTATGAGCAGTTCTTC; CDR3: CASSSTWTSGIYEQFF
D: .; size: many; V: TRBV5-1; J: TRBJ2-7; DNA: TGCGCCAGCAGCCCTGTGGGCGAGATCTCCTACGAGCAGTACTTC; CDR3: CASSPVGEISYEQYF
D: .; size: many; V: TRBV12-3/TRBV12-4; J: TRBJ1-1; DNA: TGTGCCAGCAGTGCCAGGGGTAGAAGCACTGAAGCTTTCTTT; CDR3: CASSARGRSTEAFF
D: .; size: many; V: TRBV5-1; J: TRBJ2-5; DNA: TGCGCCAGCAGCTTGGACAGCTTCCAAGAGACCCAGTACTTC; CDR3: CASSLDSFQETQYF
D: TRBD1; size: .; V: TRBV12-3/TRBV12-4; J: TRBJ1-2; DNA: TGTGCCAGCAGTAGACAGGGCAGCTTGAATCATGGCTACACCTTC; CDR3: CASSRQGSLNHGYTF
D: TRBD1; size: many; V: TRBV6-5; J: TRBJ2-7; DNA: TGTGCCAGCAGGGGCCAACAGGGGTCCTACGAGCAGTACTTC; CDR3: CASRGQQGSYEQYF
D: TRBD2; size: few; V: TRBV6-2/TRBV6-3; J: TRBJ2-4; DNA: TGTGCCAGCAGTGTGCCGGGACTAGGGGCCAACATTCAGTACTTC; CDR3: CASSVPGLGANIQYF
D: .; size: .; V: TRBV6-2/TRBV6-3; J: TRBJ2-7; DNA: TGTGCCAGCAGTTATCGGCTAACTGGTTTCGAGCAGTACTTC; CDR3: CASSYRLTGFEQYF
D: TRBD1; size: once; V: TRBV6-5; J: TRBJ2-5; DNA: TGTGCCAGCAGTTATAACGACAGGGGTGAGACCCAGTACTTC; CDR3: CASSYNDRGETQYF
D: .; size: .; V: TRBV6-2/TRBV6-3; J: TRBJ2-4; DNA: TGTGCCAGCAGTCGTGCTGGGACGAGAGCGACCATTCAGTACTTC; CDR3: CASSRAGTRATIQYF
D: .; size: .; V: TRBV12-3/TRBV12-4; J: TRBJ1-1; DNA: TGTGCCAGCACCCAAACCCTGAGCACTGAAGCTTTCTTT; CDR3: CASTQTLSTEAFF
D: .; size: many; V: TRBV29-1; J: TRBJ2-5; DNA: TGCAGCGTTGCGGGTCGTCTTTTTGAGACCCAGTACTTC; CDR3: CSVAGRLFETQYF
D: .; size: many; V: TRBV5-1; J: TRBJ2-7; DNA: TGCGCCAGCACACTCGGCGGAACAAGCTCCTACGAGCAGTACTTC; CDR3: CASTLGGTSSYEQYF
D: .; size: many; V: TRBV28; J: TRBJ2-2; DNA: TGTGCCAGCCACCACAGGGAGACCGGGGAGCTGTTTTTT; CDR3: CASHHRETGELFF
D: TRBD1; size: many; V: TRBV6-1; J: TRBJ2-4; DNA: TGTGCCAGCAGAGGGACAGGGGAAAACATTCAGTACTTC; CDR3: CASRGTGENIQYF
D: .; size: .; V: TRBV11-2; J: TRBJ1-2; DNA: TGTGCCAGCAGCTTAGTTTGGGGAGAGGGGCATGGCTACACCTTC; CDR3: CASSLVWGEGHGYTF
D: .; size: many; V: TRBV20-1; J: TRBJ2-2; DNA: TGCAGTGCCCCTCGACCTAACACCGGGGAGCTGTTTTTT; CDR3: CSAPRPNTGELFF
D: .; size: many; V: TRBV28; J: TRBJ1-1; DNA: TGTGCCAGCAGTTTATGGGGGGATGTCGCTGAAGCTTTCTTT; CDR3: CASSLWGDVAEAFF
D: .; size: .; V: TRBV6-1; J: TRBJ2-7; DNA: TGTGCCAGCAGTGGCCCGGGAAGCGGACCCTACGAGCAGTACTTC; CDR3: CASSGPGSGPYEQYF
D: .; size: .; V: TRBV18; J: TRBJ1-3; DNA: TGTGCCAGCTCATCGGACGGTAGCTTTGGAAACACCATATATTTT; CDR3: CASSSDGSFGNTIYF
D: TRBD2; size: once; V: TRBV28; J: TRBJ2-7; DNA: TGTGCCAGCAGTTGGGGACTAGCGGATCCCGAGCAGTACTTC; CDR3: CASSWGLADPEQYF
D: TRBD1; size: many; V: TRBV6-5; J: TRBJ1-5; DNA: TGTGCCAGCAAAGAGACAGGGGGCAATCAGCCCCAGCATTTT; CDR3: CASKETGGNQPQHF
D: TRBD2; size: many; V: TRBV7-9; J: TRBJ2-7; DNA: TGTGCCAGCAGCTTAGGTGCGGGAGGCTCCTACGAGCAGTACTTC; CDR3: CASSLGAGGSYEQYF
D: TRBD1; size: many; V: TRBV12-3/TRBV12-4; J: TRBJ1-2; DNA: TGTGCCAGCAGCAGACAGGGGAGGCATATCGGCTACACCTTC; CDR3: CASSRQGRHIGYTF
D: .; size: many; V: TRBV30; J: TRBJ1-6; DNA: TGTGCCTGGAAGCGGCAGGGTGATTCACCCCTCCACTTT; CDR3: CAWKRQGDSPLHF
D: .; size: many; V: TRBV6-2/TRBV6-3; J: TRBJ2-2; DNA: TGTGCCAGCAGGGTCACGGGCACCGGGGAGCTGTTTTTT; CDR3: CASRVTGTGELFF
D: .; size: many; V: TRBV6-5; J: TRBJ1-6; DNA: TGTGCCAGCAGTTATGGGGGGCAAAGCTCCTATAATTCACCCCTCCACTTT; CDR3: CASSYGGQSSYNSPLHF
D: .; size: .; V: TRBV6-1; J: TRBJ1-2; DNA: TGTGCCAGCAGTGAACAGGATGGCTACACCTTC; CDR3: CASSEQDGYTF
D: TRBD2; size: many; V: TRBV6-2/TRBV6-3; J: TRBJ2-3; DNA: TGTGCCAGCATCCGGGGGGACAGCACAGATACGCAGTATTTT; CDR3: CASIRGDSTDTQYF
D: .; size: many; V: TRBV12-3/TRBV12-4; J: TRBJ1-2; DNA: TGTGCCAGCAGCGCGCCTAACTATGGCTACACCTTC; CDR3: CASSAPNYGYTF